What follows describes a single T cell receptor beta chain. Its specificity is unknown. This CDR3 has 14 residues. The ends lost 2 bases at V and 8 bases at J; junction bases unmatched: 8. In germline, CDR1 is MGHDK, CDR2 SYGVNS. The sample originates from a study of cytomegalovirus exposure and HLA in healthy donors. Study observations and caveats: V- and J-gene trimming of TCR beta was linked (in a later analysis) to a missense DCLRE1C variant.

PCR primers comprised 60 Vbeta and 13 Jbeta primers. Repertoires were generated with immunoSEQ multiplex PCR, while TCRdb's copy carries only in-frame clones and drops some. The data show hundreds of thousands of clones, around 80% seen once. This receptor was obtained from a woman aged 40 to 50 in good health and CMV-seronegative. Sequencing was carried out using PBMCs. V is TRBV25-1 and J is TRBJ2-5; 7 nucleotides agree with TRBD1. CDR3 in amino acids: CASSERPGTVTQYF. The DNA for the CDR3 is TGTGCCAGCAGTGAAAGGCCCGGGACAGTAACCCAGTACTTC. The whole variable domain, filled in from reference TRBV25-1 and TRBJ2-5, reads EADIYQTPRYLVIGTGKKITLECSQTMGHDKMYWYQQDPGMELHLIHYSYGVNSTEKGDLSSESTVSRIRTEHFPLTLESARPSHTSQYLCASSERPGTVTQYFGPGTRLLVL.